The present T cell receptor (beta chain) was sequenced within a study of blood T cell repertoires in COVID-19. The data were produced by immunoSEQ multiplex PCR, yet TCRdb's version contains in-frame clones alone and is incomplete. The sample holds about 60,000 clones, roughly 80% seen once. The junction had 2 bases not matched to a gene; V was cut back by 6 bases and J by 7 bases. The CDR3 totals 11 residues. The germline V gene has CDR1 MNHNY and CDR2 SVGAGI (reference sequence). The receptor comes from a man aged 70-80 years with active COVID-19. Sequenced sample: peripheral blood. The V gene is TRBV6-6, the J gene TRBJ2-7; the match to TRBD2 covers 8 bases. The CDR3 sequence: CASSVAGEQYF. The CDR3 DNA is TGTGCCAGCAGCGTAGCGGGAGAGCAGTACTTC.